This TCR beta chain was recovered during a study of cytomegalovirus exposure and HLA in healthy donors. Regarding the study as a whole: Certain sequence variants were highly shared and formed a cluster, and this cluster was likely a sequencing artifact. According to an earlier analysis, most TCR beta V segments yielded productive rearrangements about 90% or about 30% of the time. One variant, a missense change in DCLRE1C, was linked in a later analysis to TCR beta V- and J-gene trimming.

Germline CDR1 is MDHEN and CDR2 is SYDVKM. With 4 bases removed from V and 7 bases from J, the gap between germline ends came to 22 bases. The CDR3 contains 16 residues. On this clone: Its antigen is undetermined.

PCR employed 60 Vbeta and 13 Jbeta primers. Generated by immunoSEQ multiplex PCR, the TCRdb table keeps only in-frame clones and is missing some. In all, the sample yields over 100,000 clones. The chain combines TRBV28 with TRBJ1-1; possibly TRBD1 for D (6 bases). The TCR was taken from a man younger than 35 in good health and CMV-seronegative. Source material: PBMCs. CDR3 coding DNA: TGTGCCAGCAGTTCCCCAACCCCGACAGGTAGGGTTGAAGCTTTCTTT. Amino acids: CASSSPTPTGRVEAFF.